These 17 T cell receptor beta chains originate from one sample sequenced in a study of blood T cell repertoires in COVID-19. TCRdb keeps only in-frame clones here, not all; method: immunoSEQ multiplex PCR. The table records some 89,000 clones, 90% of them present only once. Sequenced material: peripheral blood. The source of these receptors is a man aged 55 to 69 with acute or convalescent COVID-19.

The genes are TRBV19 and TRBJ2-2; the D gene is possibly TRBD1 (5 bases). CDR3 length: 16 amino acids. Germline V gene lookup returns CDR1 LNHDA and CDR2 SQIVND (reference sequence). The V end was cut by 7 bases, the J end by 0 bases, with 15 bases between. CDR3 sequence: CASTAGRRTNTGELFF. The CDR3 coding sequence is TGTGCCAGTACCGCAGGGCGGAGAACGAACACCGGGGAGCTGTTTTTT.

CDR3: CASRRDNGPGELFF. CDR3 in DNA: TGTGCCAGCCGCCGGGACAACGGTCCCGGGGAGCTGTTTTTT. The chain couples TRBV6-2 or TRBV6-3 to TRBJ2-2, with D possibly matching TRBD1 (6 bases). CDR1 and CDR2 from the germline V gene are MNHEY and SVGEGT. CDR3 length: 14 residues. V was cut by 8 bases and J by 6 bases, with 16 bases left in between.

In its sample, this clone was seen once. The chain has TRBV6-6 and TRBJ2-5; weak D call: TRBD1 (5 bases). The CDR3 has 15 amino acids. Germline lookup yields CDR1 MNHNY and CDR2 SVGAGI (reference sequence). V lost 6 bases and J 4 bases, leaving 18 bases between the germline ends. CDR3 DNA: TGTGCCAGCAGACCCAGGGTTGGGATTGCAGAGACCCAGTACTTC. Translating gives CASRPRVGIAETQYF.

This sequence joins TRBV4-2 and TRBJ2-2; D ambiguous. The CDR3 is made up of 15 amino acids. Trimming cost V 4 bases and J 7 bases, with 16 bases left between them. Germline CDR1 is LGHNA and CDR2 is YNFKEQ. CDR3 in amino acids: CASSPPGQVGGELFF. In DNA form, the CDR3 reads TGTGCCAGCAGCCCTCCAGGTCAGGTGGGCGGGGAGCTGTTTTTT.

This clone showed up just once. The chain uses TRBV19 and TRBJ1-5; tentatively, D is TRBD1 (6 bases). CDR3 size: 18 residues. CDR1 and CDR2 (germline): LNHDA, SQIVND (reference sequence). Trimming took 2 bases from V and 4 from J, leaving 21 bases between them. Here the CDR3 reads CASSIRAGARGRNQPQHF. The CDR3 nucleotides are TGTGCCAGTAGTATAAGGGCAGGGGCTAGGGGAAGGAATCAGCCCCAGCATTTT.

The V call is TRBV5-6, the J call TRBJ2-2, with a possible D match to TRBD1 (6 bases). The germline gives CDR1 SGHDT, CDR2 YYEEEE. V gave up 1 base and J gave up 9 bases, with 16 bases separating them. The CDR3 has 15 amino acids. CDR3 sequence (DNA): TGTGCCAGCAGCTTGTCGGCTGGACAGCGACGGGAGCTGTTTTTT. Translated: CASSLSAGQRRELFF. Using reference TRBV5-6 and TRBJ2-2 for the parts outside the CDR3, the full variable domain is DAGVTQSPTHLIKTRGQQVTLRCSPKSGHDTVSWYQQALGQGPQFIFQYYEEEERQRGNFPDRFSGHQFPNYSSELNVNALLLGDSALYLCASSLSAGQRRELFFGEGSRLTVL.

The V and J genes are TRBV18 and TRBJ1-2, with TRBD1 matching over 10 bases. Trimming removed 5 bases from V and 3 bases from J; junction bases left unmatched: 3. The CDR3 runs 14 residues. CDR1 and CDR2 from the germline V gene are KGHSH and LQKENI. The chain's CDR3 is CASSETGGDYGYTF. The CDR3 region has the DNA TGTGCCAGCTCAGAGACAGGGGGCGACTATGGCTACACCTTC.

In its sample, this clone is medium-sized (0.01 to 0.1%). CDR3 DNA: TGTGCCAGCAGCCCCCGGACAGGCCAAGAGACCCAGTACTTC. Translating it yields CASSPRTGQETQYF. This chain connects TRBV3-1 (or the pseudogene TRBV3-2) to TRBJ2-5, with 7 bases that match TRBD1. The CDR3 is 14 amino acids. Looked up from germline, CDR1 is LGHDT and CDR2 is YNNKEL (reference sequence). Germline trimming cut 4 bases from V and 1 base from J; bases unmatched to any gene: 3.

The rearrangement joins TRBV27 to TRBJ1-5, with 10 positions matching TRBD1. V lost 5 bases and J lost 5; bases outside the gene matches: 6. This CDR3 is built from 15 residues. Germline CDR1 reads MNHEY; CDR2 reads SMNVEV (reference sequence). The CDR3 here is CASSPMDRGDQPQHF. CDR3 sequence (DNA): TGTGCCAGCAGTCCGATGGACAGGGGGGATCAGCCCCAGCATTTT.

The CDR3: CASSSRVEGGYTF. In nucleotides, the CDR3 is TGTGCCAGCAGTTCAAGGGTCGAGGGTGGCTACACCTTC. This chain joins TRBV6-6 and TRBJ1-2; no firm D call. Looked up from germline, CDR1 is MNHNY and CDR2 is SVGAGI (reference sequence). The CDR3 is 13 amino acids. V was pared by 4 bases and J by 7 bases, with 13 bases between.

The chain recombines TRBV7-9 with TRBJ1-1; D gene unclear. The germline V and J ends were trimmed by 5 bases and 1 base, with 11 bases remaining between them. CDR1 SEHNR and CDR2 FQNEAQ come from the germline V gene (reference sequence). This CDR3 has 14 amino acids. This CDR3 reads CASSPELWNTEAFF. CDR3 nucleotides: TGTGCCAGCAGCCCAGAATTGTGGAACACTGAAGCTTTCTTT.

CDR3 protein: CASSFVGQGPYEQYF. The CDR3 DNA sequence: TGTGCCAGCAGTTTTGTGGGACAGGGTCCCTACGAGCAGTACTTC. The chain has TRBV27 and TRBJ2-7; 9 bases match TRBD1. The CDR3 consists of 15 residues. Germline assignment: CDR1 MNHEY and CDR2 SMNVEV (reference sequence). The ends lost 3 bases at V and 2 bases at J; junction bases unmatched: 5.

The chain couples TRBV7-2 to TRBJ1-1; D is perhaps TRBD1 (5 bases). The germline V gene has CDR1 SGHTA and CDR2 FQGNSA. The CDR3 length is 13 residues. V lost 1 base, J lost 10 bases, and 13 bases lay in between. CDR3: CASSLVAGTPAFF. The CDR3 DNA sequence: TGTGCCAGCAGCTTAGTGGCAGGGACTCCAGCTTTCTTT.

This chain joins TRBV9 and TRBJ1-2, with D possibly being TRBD1 (5 bases). Germline CDR1 SGDLS, CDR2 YYNGEE. Trimming left V 3 bases short and J 5 bases short, with 20 bases between. This CDR3 has 16 residues. CDR3 residues: CASSAGGGGYDYGYTF. In nucleotides, the CDR3 is TGTGCCAGCAGCGCTGGGGGAGGTGGGTATGATTATGGCTACACCTTC. The variable domain in full, with the rest retrieved from reference TRBV9 and TRBJ1-2, is DSGVTQTPKHLITATGQRVTLRCSPRSGDLSVYWYQQSLDQGLQFLIQYYNGEERAKGNILERFSAQQFPDLHSELNLSSLELGDSALYFCASSAGGGGYDYGYTFGSGTRLTVV.

The chain has TRBV3-1 (or the pseudogene TRBV3-2) and TRBJ1-2; tentatively, D is TRBD1 (5 bases). Trimming took 0 bases from V and 4 from J, leaving 9 bases between them. Germline CDR1 is LGHDT and CDR2 is YNNKEL (reference sequence). The CDR3 covers 14 residues. Here the CDR3 DNA reads TGTGCCAGCAGCCAAGACACAGGATCCTATGGCTACACCTTC. This encodes CASSQDTGSYGYTF.

This chain joins TRBV3-1 (or the pseudogene TRBV3-2) and TRBJ2-1, with a weak D call TRBD2 (6 bases). The CDR3 sequence is 16 residues long. Germline V gives CDR1 LGHDT, CDR2 YNNKEL (reference sequence). Trimming pared 1 base from V and 2 bases from J, leaving 12 bases between. The CDR3 DNA is TGTGCCAGCAGCCAAGCCCGGGCGGGAACCTACAATGAGCAGTTCTTC. Its translation is CASSQARAGTYNEQFF.

CDR3 amino acids: CASSLVVDRGAFF. In DNA form, the CDR3 reads TGTGCCAGCAGTTTAGTCGTGGACAGGGGAGCTTTCTTT. This rearrangement joins TRBV6-5 to TRBJ1-1; TRBD1 agrees at 9 bases. From germline, CDR1 is MNHEY and CDR2 SVGAGI. Trimming took 4 bases from V and 10 from J; bases not matched to a gene: 7. The CDR3 loop spans 13 amino acids.